This T cell receptor beta chain was recorded in a study of shared clonotypes between healthy human individuals (dated by TCRdb to about 2020). Turning to the overall study: The cohort included three men and a couple of women between 18 and 49 years of age. Libraries were prepared and TCR repertoires were sequenced by different laboratories using diverse techniques, in order to increase sequencing depth and limit assay-specific biases. To estimate repertoire size and how much clonotypes are shared between individuals, the study performed deep sequencing of blood TCR repertoires from a few healthy adults. For each donor, CD4 naive and CD4 memory were each run on three plates, CD8 naive on two plates, and CD8 memory on one plate. Leukapheresis yielded between about 0.9 and 8.9 billion PBMCs per donor.

Using the deep immunoSEQ assay, multiplex PCR amplified TCR CDR3 regions from genomic DNA. Genomic DNA extracted from each cell subset was distributed evenly over all wells of several immunoSEQ 96-well plates, and each plate served as one replicate. For sorted subsets, about 200 ng genomic DNA, equal to tens of thousands of T cell genomes, was loaded into each replicate PCR. Purified libraries were measured with a Qubit 3.0 fluorometer, size-checked on a Bioanalyzer 2100, and measured again with the KAPA Library Quantification kit. Every immunoSEQ 96-well plate was sequenced on a separate single-read 150-cycle Illumina NextSeq 550 flow cell. From the authors' description of their analysis: Because the immunoSEQ output held only junctional sequences and lacked quality scores, the filtering could not match the filtering applied to full-length reads. To assign V/J genes and CDR3, sequences were annotated using PyIR, a Python wrapper for IgBLAST v1.9, with IMGT germline references. Reads with weak V/J assignments (E-value above 1e-6), missing CDR3, stop codons, out-of-frame junctions, or ambiguous translated residues were removed. V3J clonotypes were defined as sequences sharing the same inferred V gene, J gene, and CDR3 amino acid sequence. To compute the percentage overlap between repertoires, the number of shared unique clonotypes was divided by the size of the smaller repertoire. RTK rarefaction, the Chao1 estimator, and Recon v2.1 estimates of unobserved clonotypes were used to assess repertoire richness. Generation probabilities were computed with OLGA for all TCRbeta clonotypes obtained by the gDNA method from four donors. The source is immuneACCESS, and TCRdb retained only in-frame sequences with V and J called. Part of the clones is not carried over; for the studies checked, unresolved V genes explain less than half of this, and the remainder is unexplained. That table is the source of V, J and clone size, and D and trimming were worked out from the DNA. Counted in this sample were 850,000 to 1,100,000 clones; 70% to 85% of them appeared once. The top ten hold about 0.89% of the sample.

With respect to this clone: Its binding antigen is unknown. No quality values exist for individual bases; no much larger clone is one base distant.

The germline V gene supplies CDR1 MGHRA and CDR2 YSYEKL. The cysteine opens and the phenylalanine closes a CDR3 of 18 amino acids. Only the CDR3 part of the read is kept: 54 bases, read in frame from the first base. Germline trimming: 4 bases from V, 1 base from J; junction bases outside gene matches: 12. Healthy HIV-negative adults with no recently reported acute infections or vaccinations were included as donors. Only Caucasian adults living in Nashville, Tennessee, USA were represented among the donors. CD4+ T cells were enriched by magnetic negative selection; naive cells were then positively selected on CD45RA, and the negative fraction formed the memory subset. Blood was collected by leukapheresis, and PBMCs were isolated by Ficoll-Histopaque density gradient centrifugation and then cryopreserved in liquid nitrogen vapor phase. Purity and quantity of every magnetically sorted T cell population were checked by analytical flow cytometry. Genomic DNA was isolated from each sorted fraction and quantified by UV absorbance on a Nanodrop 2000c.

What the authors observed across the whole study: Sampling was limited to blood, and TCR repertoires in tissue likely differ from TCR repertoires in blood. Sharing across several donors was observed for around 5% of naive CD4, 3% to 3.5% of naive CD8, 2% to 2.5% of memory CD4, and over 0.3% of memory CD8 clonotypes. Higher generation probabilities were observed for clonotypes shared by all four sorted-subset donors than for non-shared clonotypes. Because the study included only a small number of donors, the genetic and exposure-history diversity represented was limited. Estimated clonotype richness was generally larger for naive than for memory subsets. Pairwise subsampling indicated that sequencing depth was expected to affect the degree of clonotype sharing among donors. Incomplete sequencing was indicated by rarefaction of sorted-subset datasets, despite the large sequencing depth.

This receptor was obtained from a man between 18 and 35 years old in good health. Some clones in this sample may be carry-over from other donors' samples. Recombination connected TRBV4-1 to TRBJ2-3, with 9 middle bases fitting TRBD2. Sequenced: memory CD4+ T cells from PBMCs. The sample's cell subset or site label, in plain terms: CD45RA-negative fraction. The encoded CDR3 is CASSRLTGSGSGTDTQYF. In nucleotide form, the sequence is TGCGCCAGCAGCCGCCTGACCGGTAGCGGGAGCGGCACAGATACGCAGTATTTT.